This is a list of T cell receptor beta chains from one sample in a study of T cells in Graves' hyperthyroidism and ophthalmopathy. Each CDR3 protein gets one entry after TCRdb re-called the multiplex PCR reads with MiXCR. The sample lists hundreds of thousands of distinct CDR3 sequences, 15% to 20% seen once, with roughly 44% in the top ten. The sequencing input was blood. Source of these receptors: a middle-aged man with Graves' hyperthyroidism. The CDR3 runs from the conserved cysteine through the conserved F or W. The order of the fields is J gene, CDR3 length, D gene, clone size, V gene, CDR3 protein, CDR3 DNA. D genes are given only for firm matches. Clone size is shown for a subset of rows, as once, few, many or a class of expanded clone.

TRBJ2-1 16 TRBD2 . TRBV10-3 CAISDTGERGGDEQFF TGTGCCATCAGTGATACCGGGGAGCGGGGGGGGGACGAGCAGTTCTTC
TRBJ2-7 19 TRBD1 few TRBV4-3 CASSQEGGLPGQGTYEQYF TGCGCCAGCAGCCAAGAAGGGGGCCTCCCGGGACAGGGGACCTACGAGCAGTACTTC
TRBJ1-5 16 TRBD1 few TRBV7-3 CASSSGQGDRSQPQHF TGTGCCAGCAGCTCTGGACAGGGGGATCGTAGTCAGCCCCAGCATTTT
TRBJ1-1 12 . many TRBV20-1 CSARVVLGAAFF TGCAGTGCCAGAGTGGTGCTGGGCGCAGCTTTCTTT
TRBJ2-1 13 . many TRBV10-1 CASARDSEAEQFF TGCGCCAGCGCCCGGGATTCAGAAGCTGAGCAGTTCTTC
TRBJ1-4 13 . many TRBV3-1 CASSPDTHEKLFF TGTGCCAGCAGCCCGGACACCCATGAAAAACTGTTTTTT
TRBJ2-3 15 TRBD2 many TRBV7-9 CASSPGGGGADTQYF TGTGCCAGCAGCCCGGGAGGCGGGGGTGCAGATACGCAGTATTTT
TRBJ2-7 14 TRBD2 many TRBV7-9 CASSHSGGAYEQYF TGTGCCAGCAGCCATAGCGGGGGGGCCTACGAGCAGTACTTC
TRBJ1-1 13 . many TRBV9 CASSLDRWGEAFF TGTGCCAGCAGCCTAGACCGCTGGGGTGAAGCTTTCTTT
TRBJ2-7 15 . . TRBV27 CASSRLIWSSYEQYF TGTGCCAGCAGTCGACTGATTTGGAGCTCCTACGAGCAGTACTTC
TRBJ2-3 16 TRBD2 few TRBV7-2 CASSLVPAGGQDTQYF TGTGCCAGCAGCTTAGTTCCAGCGGGGGGGCAAGATACGCAGTATTTT
TRBJ2-3 13 TRBD2 many TRBV12-5 CASRTSGTDTQYF TGTGCTAGTCGAACTAGCGGAACAGATACGCAGTATTTT
TRBJ1-2 14 TRBD1 . TRBV12-5 CASGLGTGWNGYTF TGTGCTAGTGGTTTGGGGACAGGGTGGAATGGCTACACCTTC
TRBJ2-2 15 TRBD1 few TRBV9 CASSGGTDYTGELFF TGTGCCAGCAGCGGGGGGACAGACTACACCGGGGAGCTGTTTTTT
TRBJ2-1 13 . few TRBV4-2 CASSQVQVGEQFF TGTGCCAGCAGCCAAGTCCAGGTGGGTGAGCAGTTCTTC